This T cell receptor beta chain was sequenced for a study of CD8 T cells in Susac syndrome (dated by TCRdb to the late 2010s). About the full investigation: Repertoire sequencing was used to test whether CD8+ T cell activation and differentiation in Susac syndrome was antigen driven. The clonality of the CD8+ T cell repertoire was compared across about 12 healthy donors, 14 Susac syndrome patients and about 16 multiple sclerosis patients.

The CDR3 runs 13 amino acids, cysteine and phenylalanine included. Only CDR3 DNA is held: 39 bases, read in frame from base 1. Cut back by 1 base and 4 bases, the V and J ends lie 5 bases apart. Taken from the germline V gene (reference sequence), the CDR1 and CDR2 loops are LGHDT and YNNKEL. As for this clonotype: The target of this receptor is not known. No base quality values were provided; no much bigger clone lies one nucleotide off.

Peripheral blood CD8+ and CD4+ T cells from healthy donors, Susac syndrome patients and multiple sclerosis patients were profiled using high-throughput TCR beta sequencing. Multiple sclerosis controls were treatment-naive patients with stable or active relapsing-remitting disease fulfilling revised McDonald criteria. CD8+ TEMRA cells were enriched by FACS, while bulk CD8+ and CD4+ T cells were purified by magnetic negative isolation. Blood was collected in EDTA tubes and processed within 24 hours, with PBMCs isolated through density gradient centrifugation. PBMCs intended for TCR sequencing were cryopreserved in liquid nitrogen and were subsequently thawed in a 37 degrees C water bath. A purity of at least 90% was achieved for sorted or isolated CD4+, CD8+ and CD8+ TEMRA cells. RNA was extracted with the RNeasy kit and about 0.45 to 1 ug was reverse transcribed using random hexamers. The immunoSEQ multiplex PCR assay, which covers 54 Vbeta and 13 Jbeta segments, was used to amplify TCR beta CDR3 regions. PCR amplification bias was corrected using a synthetic template baseline for primer optimization and computational correction. The authors' pipeline ran thus. Only productive sequences were kept, with reads annotated to V, D and J genes according to IMGT and analyzed in immunoSEQ Analyzer. Clonality was computed as one minus Shannon entropy normalized by log2 of the number of productive unique sequences. For each patient and control, public and private clones were evaluated within the 100 most prevalent clones. Clones were defined as Susac-specific if absent from the healthy and MS cohorts, from 1052 published viral clones and from other ImmuneACCESS disease sequences. TCRdb reanalyzed the raw reads on its own, using fastp at Q25 for trimming and MiXCR for clone calling, and kept in-frame beta chains. Rows with a matching CDR3 protein are joined into one entry that keeps the most common DNA and genes. The V and J calls were not made by the authors but by TCRdb's processing. The sample data list around 130,000 distinct CDR3 sequences, and about 93% of these were observed just once. Jointly, the top ten make up around 0.22% of the sample.

General study outcomes and caveats: The study acknowledged that relatively few individuals were included in the TCR sequencing and HLA analysis.

The chain is made from TRBV3-1 and TRBJ2-1; the D gene identity is not certain. The sequenced material came from CD8+ T cells from PBMCs. The TCR comes from a human donor with multiple sclerosis. The bases read TGTGCCAGCAGCCAAGTAGAATACAATGAGCAGTTCTTC. This translates into CASSQVEYNEQFF.